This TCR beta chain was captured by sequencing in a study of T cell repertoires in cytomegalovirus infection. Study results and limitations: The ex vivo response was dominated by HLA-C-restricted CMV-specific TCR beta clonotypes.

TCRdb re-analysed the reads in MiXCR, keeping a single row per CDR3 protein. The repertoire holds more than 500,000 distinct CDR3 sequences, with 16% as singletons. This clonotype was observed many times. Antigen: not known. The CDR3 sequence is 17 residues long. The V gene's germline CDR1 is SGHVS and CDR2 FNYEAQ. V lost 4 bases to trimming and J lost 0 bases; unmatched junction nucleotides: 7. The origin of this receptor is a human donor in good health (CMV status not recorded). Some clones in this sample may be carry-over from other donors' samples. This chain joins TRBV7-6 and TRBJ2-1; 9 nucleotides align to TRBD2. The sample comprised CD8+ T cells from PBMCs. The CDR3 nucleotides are TGTGCCAGCAGCTCGAACGCGGGAGGGCTCTCCTACAATGAGCAGTTCTTC. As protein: CASSSNAGGLSYNEQFF. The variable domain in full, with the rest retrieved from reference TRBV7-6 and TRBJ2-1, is GAGVSQSPRYKVTKRGQDVALRCDPISGHVSLYWYRQALGQGPEFLTYFNYEAQQDKSGLPNDRFSAERPEGSISTLTIQRTEQRDSAMYRCASSSNAGGLSYNEQFFGPGTRLTVL.